Included here is one T cell receptor beta chain sequence, with context. As yet, its antigen is unknown. Data came from immunoSEQ multiplex PCR; TCRdb stores just in-frame clones and leaves some out. The sample yields about 160,000 clones, 80% to 95% seen once. The data originate from a study of T cell responses to AZD1222 COVID-19 vaccine. Study-wide results and limits: A mostly white British donor set with more females was recruited, and clonal diversity was possibly underestimated.

This clonotype originated in an adult who received the AZD1222 COVID-19 vaccine. The sequenced sample was peripheral blood, obtained 28 days after the second AZD1222 dose.

The CDR3 protein is CASSPRTGTTYEQYF. The CDR3 DNA reads TGTGCCAGCAGCCCCCGAACGGGGACCACCTACGAGCAGTACTTC. The chain recombines TRBV7-9 with TRBJ2-7, with D perhaps TRBD1 or TRBD2 (5 bases each). Trimming took 5 bases from V and 2 from J, leaving 16 bases between them. This CDR3 spans 15 amino acids. Per the germline V gene, CDR1 is SEHNR and CDR2 is FQNEAQ (reference sequence).